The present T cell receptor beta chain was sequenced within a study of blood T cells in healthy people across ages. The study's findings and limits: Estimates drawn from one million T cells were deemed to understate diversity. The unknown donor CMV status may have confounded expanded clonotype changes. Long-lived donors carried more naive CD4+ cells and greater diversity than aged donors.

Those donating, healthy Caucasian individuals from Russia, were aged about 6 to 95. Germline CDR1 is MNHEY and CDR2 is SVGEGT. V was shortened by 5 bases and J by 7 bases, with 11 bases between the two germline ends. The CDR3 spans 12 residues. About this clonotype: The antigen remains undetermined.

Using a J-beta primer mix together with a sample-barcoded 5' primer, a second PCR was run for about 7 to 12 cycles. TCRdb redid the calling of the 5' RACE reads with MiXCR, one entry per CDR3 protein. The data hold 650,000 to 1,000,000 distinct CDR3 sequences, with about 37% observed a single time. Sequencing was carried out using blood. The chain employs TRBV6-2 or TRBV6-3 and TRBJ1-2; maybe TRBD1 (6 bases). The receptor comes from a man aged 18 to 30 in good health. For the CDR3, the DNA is TGTGCCAGCAGTACGACAGGACTTGGCTACACCTTC. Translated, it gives CASSTTGLGYTF.